A selection of T cell receptor beta chains follows, all from one sample in a study of cytomegalovirus exposure and HLA in healthy donors. TCRdb's table, derived via immunoSEQ multiplex PCR, lists solely in-frame clones and lacks some. Altogether 150,000 or so clones are present, roughly 84% being singletons, with the ten largest covering about 0.39%. Sequenced input: PBMCs. The source of these receptors is a boy between 2 and 10 years old in good health and CMV-seronegative. The CDR3 runs from the conserved cysteine through the conserved F or W. D genes are given only for firm matches. Size is stated for part of the rows, as once, few or many counts, or as a class when the clone is expanded.

cdr3_nt | cdr3_aa | j_call | clone_size | d_call | v_call
TGTGCCAGCAGCCCGGCGGGATATGGCTACACCTTC | CASSPAGYGYTF | TRBJ1-2 | . | . | TRBV5-8
TGTGCCAGCAGTTTATCCCAGGGTTCTTGGGAGCAGTACTTC | CASSLSQGSWEQYF | TRBJ2-7 | . | . | TRBV27
TGCAGCGTCGGCGGGACTGAAGCTTTCTTT | CSVGGTEAFF | TRBJ1-1 | . | . | TRBV29-1
TGTGCCAGTAGTCTTTCTTCGGGGGAAAACATTCAGTACTTC | CASSLSSGENIQYF | TRBJ2-4 | . | . | TRBV19
TGTGCCAGCCTCGAGGGACTAGCGGTGCAAGAGACCCAGTACTTC | CASLEGLAVQETQYF | TRBJ2-5 | . | TRBD2 | TRBV6-1
TGTGCCAGCAGTGACAGGGGGCTCACTGAAGCTTTCTTT | CASSDRGLTEAFF | TRBJ1-1 | . | TRBD1 | TRBV6-1
TGTGCCAGCAGGCAGGGGGGCAGGGCGAACATTCAGTACTTC | CASRQGGRANIQYF | TRBJ2-4 | . | . | TRBV6-5
TGTGCCAGCAGCCGTTCGGTGAACACTGAAGCTTTCTTT | CASSRSVNTEAFF | TRBJ1-1 | few | . | TRBV6-5
TGCGCCAGCAGCTTGGGGGACAGGGTTCCATATGGCTACACCTTC | CASSLGDRVPYGYTF | TRBJ1-2 | . | TRBD1 | TRBV5-1
TGTGCCAGCAGTTCCTTCGGACAGGAGAACTACGAGCAGTACTTC | CASSSFGQENYEQYF | TRBJ2-7 | . | TRBD1 | TRBV27
TGTGCCAGCAGTGAATGGAGAGATGGCTACACCTTC | CASSEWRDGYTF | TRBJ1-2 | . | . | TRBV6-1
TGTGCCAGCAGTGACACACCGAGCAATCAGCCCCAGCATTTT | CASSDTPSNQPQHF | TRBJ1-5 | . | . | TRBV2